This T cell receptor beta chain derives from a study of shared clonotypes between healthy human individuals. Study information: For every donor, three CD4 naive, three CD4 memory, two CD8 naive and one CD8 memory plates were used.

Assay used: immunoSEQ multiplex PCR; TCRdb lists only in-frame clones, some missing. The table includes 1,400,000 or so clones, around 98.5% detected once. Looked up from germline, CDR1 is LGHNA and CDR2 is YSLEER. V was pared by 4 bases and J by 2 bases, with 12 bases between. The CDR3 consists of 14 residues. This clone was observed once. The TCR comes from a man aged 25 to 45 in good health. The sample consisted of naive CD4+ T cells sorted from blood. The sample's subset: CD45RA+ positively selected. This rearrangement joins TRBV4-3 to TRBJ2-7, with D unresolved. CDR3 sequence (DNA): TGCGCCAGCAGCCCAGAGATCCCAACCTACGAGCAGTACTTC. This gives the protein CASSPEIPTYEQYF.